Listed here are 24 T cell receptor beta chains from one sample, sequenced in a study of control samples from healthy donors and cancer patients. TCRdb's copy holds only in-frame clones and misses some; the assay was immunoSEQ multiplex PCR. This sample has about 86,000 clones, with 94% found just once. Input material: blood. Receptors were obtained from a woman aged 18-29 years in good health.

As DNA, the CDR3 is TGTGCCAGTAGTACTGCCATCGGGACAGCTAATTCACCCCTCCACTTT. Residues: CASSTAIGTANSPLHF. The chain combines TRBV19 with TRBJ1-6; 7 positions agree with TRBD1. Trimming cost V 4 bases and J 6 bases; bases outside gene matches: 9. CDR3 length: 16 amino acids. From germline, CDR1 is LNHDA and CDR2 SQIVND (reference sequence).

The V and J genes are TRBV6-1 and TRBJ2-7, with 14 bases that match TRBD2. The CDR3 consists of 16 residues. Germline V gene data show CDR1 as MNHNS and CDR2 as SASEGT. V lost 6 bases to trimming and J lost 4 bases; unmatched junction nucleotides: 8. The CDR3 loop reads CASREPRTSGGYEQYF. The CDR3 coding sequence is TGTGCCAGCAGGGAACCCCGGACTAGCGGGGGGTACGAGCAGTACTTC.

The V and J genes are TRBV14 and TRBJ1-3, with D uncertain. V lost 4 bases and J 0 bases, leaving 10 bases between the germline ends. Per the germline V gene, CDR1 is SGHDN and CDR2 is FVKESK. The CDR3 sequence is 15 residues long. The DNA of the CDR3 is TGTGCCAGCAGCCGACTACAGAGCTCTGGAAACACCATATATTTT. Translating it yields CASSRLQSSGNTIYF. Based on the CDR3 plus reference TRBV14 and TRBJ1-3, the full variable domain is EAGVTQFPSHSVIEKGQTVTLRCDPISGHDNLYWYRRVMGKEIKFLLHFVKESKQDESGMPNNRFLAERTGGTYSTLKVQPAELEDSGVYFCASSRLQSSGNTIYFGEGSWLTVV.

The chain employs TRBV5-4 and TRBJ2-5, with 8 bases matching TRBD2. Germline-derived CDR1 and CDR2 are SGHNT and YYREEE (reference sequence). CDR3 length: 17 amino acids. Trimming at V came to 0 bases and at J to 3 bases, leaving 10 bases not matched to a gene. CDR3 sequence reads: CASSLDGGGRLKETQYF. The DNA of the CDR3 is TGTGCCAGCAGCTTGGACGGGGGGGGGCGCCTCAAAGAGACCCAGTACTTC.

The J gene is TRBJ2-5, the V gene TRBV19; 8 nucleotides match TRBD1. The V and J ends lost 6 bases and 1 base, in that order; junction bases with no gene match: 7. Germline CDR1 and CDR2: LNHDA and SQIVND (reference sequence). The CDR3 runs to 15 residues. CDR3 sequence reads: CASSTTGTGQETQYF. CDR3 in DNA: TGTGCCAGTAGCACGACCGGGACAGGCCAAGAGACCCAGTACTTC.

The chain employs TRBV4-1 and TRBJ1-2; 7 positions match TRBD1. This CDR3 is built from 12 residues. V was pared by 5 bases and J by 8 bases, with 5 bases of the junction left unmatched. Germline V gene data show CDR1 as MGHRA and CDR2 as YSYEKL. In DNA form, the CDR3 reads TGCGCCAGCAGCTCCACAGGGGACGGCTACACCTTC. Amino acid sequence: CASSSTGDGYTF.

The chain has TRBV27 and TRBJ1-2; D is undetermined. The V and J ends lost 4 bases and 4 bases respectively, with 10 bases between them. CDR3 size: 13 residues. In germline, CDR1 is MNHEY, CDR2 SMNVEV (reference sequence). The chain's CDR3 is CASSWPEGYGYTF. Written as DNA, the CDR3 is TGTGCCAGCAGTTGGCCAGAAGGCTATGGCTACACCTTC.

V and J are TRBV11-1 and TRBJ1-2, with D possibly TRBD1 on 6 matching bases. V lost 3 bases and J lost 3, with 14 bases in between. CDR1 and CDR2 from the germline V gene are SGHAT and FQDESV (reference sequence). This CDR3 is 15 amino acids long. This CDR3 reads CASSLGGGLYYGYTF. The CDR3, as DNA: TGTGCCAGCAGCTTGGGAGGGGGTCTCTACTATGGCTACACCTTC.

J is TRBJ1-5 and V is TRBV28, with 9 positions matching TRBD1. In germline, CDR1 is MDHEN, CDR2 SYDVKM. V lost 3 bases to trimming and J lost 1 base; unmatched junction nucleotides: 7. The CDR3 is 17 residues long. The chain's CDR3 is CASSFRGGQGSNQPQHF. In DNA form, the CDR3 reads TGTGCCAGCAGTTTCCGGGGCGGACAGGGGAGCAATCAGCCCCAGCATTTT.

The sample holds one count of this clone. Its ends do not fully match the called genes, so a read error is possible. The chain is built from TRBV7-7 and TRBJ2-1; D remains unclear. Germline V CDR1 and CDR2: SSHAT, FNYEAQ (reference sequence). This CDR3 contains 14 residues. The CDR3 is CASSLGITDNEQFF. DNA of the CDR3: TGTGCTAGCAGCTTAGGAATCACCGATAATGAGCAGTTCTTC.

This clone was detected a few times. This chain connects TRBV6-5 to TRBJ2-1; maybe TRBD1 (6 bases). The V end lost 10 bases, the J end lost 3 bases, and 19 bases lay between the germline ends. The CDR3 length is 15 residues. Germline loops: CDR1 MNHEY, CDR2 SVGAGI. CDR3 protein: CATKDPGQDYNEQFF. The CDR3 DNA is TGTGCCACCAAAGATCCGGGACAAGACTACAATGAGCAGTTCTTC.

The rearrangement uses TRBV24-1 and TRBJ1-1; D is undetermined. Trimming cost V 3 bases and J 3 bases, with 4 bases left between them. Per germline, CDR1 KGHDR and CDR2 SFDVKD. This CDR3 region has 12 residues. CDR3 DNA sequence: TGTGCCACCAGTGATCAGGACACTGAAGCTTTCTTT. Translating it yields CATSDQDTEAFF.

This chain connects TRBV10-3 to TRBJ1-4; D unresolved. The CDR3 spans 14 residues. The germline V gene encodes CDR1 ENHRY and CDR2 SYGVKD. Trimming left V 3 bases short and J 4 bases short, with 9 bases between. Here the CDR3 reads CAISDQPNNEKLFF. The CDR3 coding sequence is TGTGCCATCAGTGATCAGCCGAATAATGAAAAACTGTTTTTT.

This sequence joins TRBV5-1 and TRBJ2-3; 9 nucleotides line up with TRBD1. The length of the CDR3 is 18 residues. CDR1 and CDR2 (germline): SGHRS, YFSETQ. Trimming cost V 3 bases and J 3 bases; bases outside gene matches: 14. CDR3 coding DNA: TGCGCCAGCAGCTCGCTTTTGAACAGGGGGCGAGGTACAGATACGCAGTATTTT. This gives the protein CASSSLLNRGRGTDTQYF.

The chain links TRBV7-3 to TRBJ2-1, with TRBD2 matching 9 bases. CDR3 length: 13 residues. The J segment lost 9 bases and the V segment lost 7 bases, leaving 7 bases of the junction unmatched. Germline loops: CDR1 SGHTA, CDR2 FQGTGA. As DNA, the CDR3 is TGTGCCAGCACCCTACTAGCGGGCGGTGAGCAGTTCTTC. Protein product: CASTLLAGGEQFF.

The chain has TRBV19 and TRBJ2-1, with TRBD1 matching over 11 bases. This CDR3 comprises 15 residues. Unmatched junction bases numbered 12, after V lost 8 bases and J lost 9 bases. The germline gives CDR1 LNHDA, CDR2 SQIVND (reference sequence). The CDR3 sequence is CASLRDRGERAEQFF. The DNA of the CDR3 is TGTGCCAGTCTCCGGGACAGGGGGGAACGTGCTGAGCAGTTCTTC.

The chain links TRBV19 to TRBJ1-1; a possible D gene is TRBD1 (5 bases). The CDR3 consists of 15 residues. The V and J ends lost 6 bases and 0 bases respectively, with 14 bases between them. Per germline, CDR1 LNHDA and CDR2 SQIVND (reference sequence). The CDR3 coding sequence is TGTGCCAGTAGCCCAAAGGCAGGGATGAACACTGAAGCTTTCTTT. It is translated as CASSPKAGMNTEAFF.

This clone turned up a few times. This chain uses TRBV28 with TRBJ2-3; tentatively, D is TRBD2 (6 bases). CDR3 length equals 14 residues. Trimming removed 3 bases at V and 0 bases at J, with 7 bases between. Germline lookup yields CDR1 MDHEN and CDR2 SYDVKM. The CDR3 sequence is CASSLEGSTDTQYF. The CDR3 DNA reads as TGTGCCAGCAGTTTGGAGGGTAGCACAGATACGCAGTATTTT.

The CDR3 is CASSKCGQGYTGELFF. In DNA form, the CDR3 reads TGTGCCAGCAGCAAATGTGGGCAGGGGTACACCGGGGAGCTGTTTTTT. The rearrangement uses TRBV21-1 and TRBJ2-2; the table gives TRBD1 as D, unverified against the DNA. TRBV21-1 is a listed pseudogene. The CDR3 is 16 residues long.

DNA for the CDR3: TGTGCCAGCAGCCCCGCAGGGACTAGCGGGGGAAACACCTACAATGAGCAGTTCTTC. Its protein is CASSPAGTSGGNTYNEQFF. The chain links TRBV4-2 to TRBJ2-1, with 14 bases aligning to TRBD2. CDR1 and CDR2 from the germline V gene are LGHNA and YNFKEQ. CDR3 size: 19 residues. V lost 4 bases to trimming and J lost 2 bases; unmatched junction nucleotides: 10.

V gene TRBV15 combines with J gene TRBJ2-4, with D possibly matching TRBD2 (5 bases). Per the germline V gene, CDR1 is LNHNV and CDR2 is YYDKDF (reference sequence). The CDR3 is made up of 16 amino acids. Trimming stripped 3 bases from V and 1 base from J, with 13 bases between. This chain's CDR3 is CATSSPREQAKNIQYF. For the CDR3, the DNA is TGTGCCACCAGCAGTCCGAGGGAACAGGCCAAAAACATTCAGTACTTC.

As concerns this clone: It is unclear where the CDR3 begins or ends on the DNA, so no DNA is shown, and the CDR3 is as TCRdb lists it. Here the CDR3 reads CASSVATGSTWNF. V usage is TRBV9 and J usage is TRBJ2-7. With termini counted, the CDR3 has 13 amino acids. Germline assignment: CDR1 SGDLS and CDR2 YYNGEE.

The chain is built from TRBV7-3 and TRBJ1-5; 11 nucleotides match TRBD1. Germline lookup yields CDR1 SGHTA and CDR2 FQGTGA. This CDR3 region has 13 residues. V shed 5 bases and J 7 bases; nucleotides not matched to a gene: 1. The CDR3: CASSRTGGQPQHF. In DNA, the CDR3 is TGTGCCAGCAGCCGGACAGGGGGCCAGCCCCAGCATTTT.

For this clone: The sample carries other DNA sequences with the same CDR3. The chain employs TRBV5-1 and TRBJ2-5; D is uncertain. Trimming took off 0 bases at V and 1 base at J, with 7 bases between the two ends. The CDR3 loop spans 14 amino acids. Germline values: CDR1 SGHRS, CDR2 YFSETQ. CDR3 protein: CASSLEGRQETQYF. The DNA of the CDR3 is TGCGCCAGCAGCTTGGAAGGCCGCCAAGAGACCCAGTACTTC.